These 14 T cell receptor beta chains were all obtained from the same sample, sequenced in a study of blood T cell repertoires in COVID-19. Libraries were prepared by immunoSEQ multiplex PCR; TCRdb keeps only in-frame clonotypes and omits some of them. The sample gives 130,000 or so clones, approximately 90% of which show up once; roughly 2.2% is in the top ten. Input material: peripheral blood. These receptors were taken from a man between 65 and 79 years old with active COVID-19.

This clone has only a few counts. This rearrangement joins TRBV4-1 to TRBJ2-7, with TRBD2 as a possible D gene (6 bases). V was pared by 4 bases and J by 0 bases, with 16 bases between. This CDR3 spans 16 amino acids. CDR1 is MGHRA, CDR2 YSYEKL, per germline. The CDR3 loop reads CASSLSRDSSSYEQYF. DNA of the CDR3: TGCGCCAGCAGCCTTTCCCGGGACTCGAGCTCCTACGAGCAGTACTTC.

The chain is built from TRBV28 and TRBJ1-2, with no clear D. Per the germline V gene, CDR1 is MDHEN and CDR2 is SYDVKM. There are 13 residues in the CDR3. V lost 3 bases and J 5 bases, leaving 10 bases between the germline ends. CDR3 bases: TGTGCCAGCAGTTTTGCGTCCACTTATGGCTACACCTTC. Encoded protein: CASSFASTYGYTF.

The chain recombines TRBV7-8 with TRBJ2-1; no reliable D call. Trimming left V 5 bases short and J 5 bases short, with 7 bases between. The CDR3 covers 12 residues. From germline, CDR1 is SGHVS and CDR2 FQNEAQ. The CDR3 region is CASSGRNNEQFF. The CDR3 DNA is TGTGCCAGCAGCGGTAGAAACAATGAGCAGTTCTTC.

The chain has TRBV6-5 and TRBJ2-1; D possibly corresponds to TRBD2 (5 bases). Germline CDR1 and CDR2: MNHEY and SVGAGI. Trimming took off 2 bases at V and 7 bases at J, with 15 bases between the two ends. This CDR3 region has 15 residues. The CDR3 nucleotides are TGTGCCAGCAGTTACGCCCGAGGGCAATCTAATGAGCAGTTCTTC. It translates to CASSYARGQSNEQFF.

The CDR3 DNA reads as TGTGCCAGCATTGAACAGGGGGCCAAAAACATTCAGTACTTC. Translated: CASIEQGAKNIQYF. The chain links TRBV28 to TRBJ2-4; TRBD1 aligns across 7 bases. The ends lost 7 bases at V and 1 base at J; junction bases unmatched: 4. Germline V gives CDR1 MDHEN, CDR2 SYDVKM. The CDR3 is made up of 14 amino acids.

V and J are TRBV5-1 and TRBJ1-2, with a weak D call TRBD1 (6 bases). The ends were cut back, 3 bases at V and 4 bases at J, with 10 bases in the middle. Germline CDR1 and CDR2: SGHRS and YFSETQ. The CDR3 has 13 residues. The DNA of the CDR3 is TGCGCCAGCAGCTCCACAGGGTTCTATGGCTACACCTTC. Translation gives CASSSTGFYGYTF.

This chain links TRBV10-3 with TRBJ1-4, with TRBD1 matching over 11 bases. The V segment lost 4 bases and the J segment 3 bases; nucleotides outside the gene matches: 4. Germline V gene sequence: CDR1 ENHRY, CDR2 SYGVKD. The CDR3 is 16 amino acids. The chain's CDR3 is CAISAGQGAPNEKLFF. The CDR3 region has the DNA TGTGCCATCAGTGCCGGACAGGGGGCGCCTAATGAAAAACTGTTTTTT.

The chain links TRBV9 to TRBJ2-1; TRBD2 matches at 12 bases. The CDR3 length is 15 residues. CDR1 and CDR2 from the germline V gene are SGDLS and YYNGEE. The V gene end was trimmed by 0 bases and the J gene end by 10 bases; junction bases not matched to a gene: 5. This CDR3 is CASSVGASGGGEQFF. The CDR3 DNA follows: TGTGCCAGCAGCGTAGGGGCTAGCGGGGGGGGAGAGCAGTTCTTC.

This sequence joins TRBV5-1 and TRBJ2-2, with 7 bases aligning to TRBD1. Per the germline V gene, CDR1 is SGHRS and CDR2 is YFSETQ. The CDR3 spans 16 residues. With V trimmed by 5 bases and J by 0 bases, 7 bases remained unmatched. The CDR3 nucleotides are TGCGCCAGCAGGACAGGGATCAGCCCGAACACCGGGGAGCTGTTTTTT. Amino acid sequence: CASRTGISPNTGELFF.

V is TRBV7-9 and J is TRBJ1-6, with D tentatively TRBD1 (5 bases). The ends were cut back, 1 base at V and 13 bases at J, with 17 bases in the middle. The CDR3 has 15 residues. CDR1 and CDR2 (germline): SEHNR, FQNEAQ (reference sequence). The CDR3, as DNA: TGTGCCAGCAGCTTAGGCGGGACCGAATCTGCCCCCCTCCACTTT. This encodes CASSLGGTESAPLHF. Full variable domain (rest looked up from reference TRBV7-9 and TRBJ1-6): DTGVSQNPRHKITKRGQNVTFRCDPISEHNRLYWYRQTLGQGPEFLTYFQNEAQLEKSRLLSDRFSAERPKGSFSTLEIQRTEQGDSAMYLCASSLGGTESAPLHFGNGTRLTVT.

The chain uses TRBV4-1 and TRBJ2-2; maybe TRBD1 (5 bases). This CDR3 spans 17 amino acids. From germline, CDR1 is MGHRA and CDR2 YSYEKL. The ends were cut back, 1 base at V and 4 bases at J, with 16 bases in the middle. The CDR3 coding sequence is TGCGCCAGCAGCCAAGTGACAGACTTCTTGGGCACCGGGGAGCTGTTTTTT. This encodes CASSQVTDFLGTGELFF.

The rearrangement links TRBV3-1 (or the pseudogene TRBV3-2) to TRBJ1-5; D is undetermined. The germline gives CDR1 LGHDT, CDR2 YNNKEL (reference sequence). Trimming took off 1 base at V and 0 bases at J, with 4 bases between the two ends. The length of the CDR3 is 14 residues. For the CDR3, the DNA is TGTGCCAGCAGCCAAGCGTATAGCAATCAGCCCCAGCATTTT. Translation gives CASSQAYSNQPQHF.

This clone was detected only once. The chain uses TRBV4-1 and TRBJ1-1, with D possibly being TRBD1 (6 bases). Germline lookup yields CDR1 MGHRA and CDR2 YSYEKL. The CDR3 has 18 residues. V lost 2 bases to trimming and J lost 4 bases, with 23 bases between them. CDR3 loop: CASSQRPDGARQATEAFF. CDR3 bases: TGCGCCAGCAGCCAACGACCCGACGGAGCTCGACAGGCCACTGAAGCTTTCTTT.

The V and J genes are TRBV28 and TRBJ2-6; TRBD1 agrees at 7 bases. This CDR3 has 18 amino acids. Looked up from germline, CDR1 is MDHEN and CDR2 is SYDVKM. V lost 7 bases and J lost 0; bases outside the gene matches: 12. The CDR3 coding sequence is TGTGCCAGCACCTACCCCGGGACAGCGTCCTCTGGGGCCAACGTCCTGACTTTC. Translating it yields CASTYPGTASSGANVLTF.